Shown below are 27 T cell receptor beta chains from a single sample sequenced in a study of blood T cell repertoires in COVID-19. The table came from immunoSEQ multiplex PCR; TCRdb's copy has only in-frame clones and leaves some out. The sample lists 210,000 or so clones, approximately 80% occurring once. Material: PBMCs or T cells enriched from blood (not recorded which). The receptor source for this set is a young man with acute COVID-19.

V is TRBV14 and J is TRBJ1-6; D is ambiguous. The V end lost 4 bases, the J end lost 5 bases, and 12 bases lay between the germline ends. The CDR3 contains 15 residues. CDR1 is SGHDN, CDR2 FVKESK, per germline. CDR3 bases: TGTGCCAGCAGCCTGGTCGGCGGGGATAATTCACCCCTCCACTTT. This sequence encodes CASSLVGGDNSPLHF.

The chain carries TRBV5-5 and TRBJ1-4; tentative D call: TRBD1 (5 bases). V was clipped by 5 bases and J by 12 bases, with 17 bases between them. CDR3 size: 13 residues. Germline V gene lookup returns CDR1 SGHKS and CDR2 YYEKEE (reference sequence). The CDR3 sequence: CASRTDTRMELFF. In nucleotides, the CDR3 is TGTGCCAGCAGGACGGACACCCGGATGGAACTGTTTTTT.

A single count supports this clone. This chain's CDR3 is CASSVRVGDSELTYEQYF. CDR3 in DNA: TGTGCCAGCAGTGTACGTGTCGGGGACAGCGAACTCACCTACGAGCAGTACTTC. V is TRBV6-1 and J is TRBJ2-7, with 7 bases aligning to TRBD1. CDR1 MNHNS and CDR2 SASEGT come from the germline V gene. V lost 4 bases and J lost 2; bases outside the gene matches: 17. The CDR3 covers 18 residues.

V gene TRBV7-6 combines with J gene TRBJ2-7; TRBD2 matches at 8 bases. There are 16 residues in the CDR3. Trimming cost V 5 bases and J 6 bases; bases outside gene matches: 15. The germline CDR1 and CDR2 sequences are SGHVS and FNYEAQ. The CDR3 reads CASSPGGVSGGVEQYF. DNA of the CDR3: TGTGCCAGCAGCCCCGGAGGGGTGAGCGGGGGTGTCGAGCAGTACTTC.

This chain joins TRBV5-4 and TRBJ1-1; possibly TRBD1 for D (5 bases). CDR3 size: 13 residues. The V end was cut by 4 bases, the J end by 0 bases, with 7 bases between. The germline V gene has CDR1 SGHNT and CDR2 YYREEE (reference sequence). The CDR3 DNA follows: TGTGCCAGCAGCGCGGACATGAACACTGAAGCTTTCTTT. Translation gives CASSADMNTEAFF.

The J gene is TRBJ1-4, the V gene TRBV4-1; D is unclear. Deletions cut 6 bases from V and 0 bases from J, with 8 bases between. CDR1 MGHRA and CDR2 YSYEKL come from the germline V gene. The CDR3 extends over 14 amino acids. The chain's CDR3 is CASSWATTNEKLFF. CDR3 DNA: TGCGCCAGCAGTTGGGCCACAACTAATGAAAAACTGTTTTTT.

The J gene is TRBJ1-1, the V gene TRBV2; D is possibly TRBD1 (6 bases). Trimming cost V 6 bases and J 4 bases, with 15 bases left between them. The CDR3 is 14 residues long. Germline V gene lookup returns CDR1 SNHLY and CDR2 FYNNEI. In DNA, the CDR3 is TGTGCCAGCAGACCACAGGGAATGGGCACTGAAGCTTTCTTT. It specifies CASRPQGMGTEAFF. Variable domain in full (rest from reference TRBV2 and TRBJ1-1): EPEVTQTPSHQVTQMGQEVILRCVPISNHLYFYWYRQILGQKVEFLVSFYNNEISEKSEIFDDQFSVERPDGSNFTLKIRSTKLEDSAMYFCASRPQGMGTEAFFGQGTRLTVV.

Here the CDR3 reads CASSPLAGTSTDTQYF. CDR3 DNA: TGTGCCAGCAGCCCTCTGGCGGGGACGAGCACAGATACGCAGTATTTT. The rearrangement joins TRBV7-9 to TRBJ2-3; D perhaps matches TRBD2 (6 bases). Trimming cost V 5 bases and J 0 bases, with 15 bases left between them. CDR1 SEHNR and CDR2 FQNEAQ come from the germline V gene (reference sequence). The CDR3 length is 16 residues.

The J gene is TRBJ2-7, the V gene TRBV19, with D unclear. V lost 5 bases to trimming and J lost 5 bases, with 10 bases between them. Per the germline V gene, CDR1 is LNHDA and CDR2 is SQIVND (reference sequence). CDR3 size: 12 residues. The CDR3 reads CASSLGGNEQYF. CDR3 in DNA: TGTGCCAGTAGTTTAGGCGGTAACGAGCAGTACTTC.

The genes are TRBV2 and TRBJ1-4; TRBD1 matches 9 bases. V lost 7 bases to trimming and J lost 7 bases; unmatched junction nucleotides: 13. Germline V gene sequence: CDR1 SNHLY, CDR2 FYNNEI. This CDR3 comprises 16 residues. The CDR3 nucleotides are TGTGCCAGCAAATTGACCCCCGGGACAGGGTCTGAAAAACTGTTTTTT. It yields the protein CASKLTPGTGSEKLFF.

The CDR3 loop reads CASKGTKNEKLFF. The CDR3 DNA sequence: TGTGCCAGCAAAGGAACTAAAAATGAAAAACTGTTTTTT. The chain combines TRBV3-1 (or the pseudogene TRBV3-2) with TRBJ1-4, with unresolved D. Germline V CDR1 and CDR2: LGHDT, YNNKEL (reference sequence). The germline V and J ends were trimmed by 7 bases and 5 bases, with 11 bases remaining between them. There are 13 residues in the CDR3.

The chain is built from TRBV6-4 and TRBJ2-1; TRBD2 agrees at 7 bases. Trimming at V came to 4 bases and at J to 6 bases, leaving 6 bases not matched to a gene. Germline CDR1 is MRHNA and CDR2 is SNTAGT. There are 14 residues in the CDR3. CDR3 DNA sequence: TGTGCCAGCAGTGTAGAAGCGGGGCCCAATGAGCAGTTCTTC. Protein: CASSVEAGPNEQFF.

The chain joins TRBV27 to TRBJ1-2, with D possibly being TRBD1 (5 bases). CDR3 length: 14 residues. V gave up 4 bases and J gave up 4 bases, with 13 bases separating them. Germline V CDR1 and CDR2: MNHEY, SMNVEV (reference sequence). For the CDR3, the DNA is TGTGCCAGCAGTTATCGACAGTGGGGCTATGGCTACACCTTC. It is translated as CASSYRQWGYGYTF.

In its sample, this clone was seen once. The J gene is TRBJ2-1, the V gene TRBV7-9, with 8 bases that match TRBD1. V lost 6 bases, J lost 1 base, and 2 bases stayed unmatched. From germline, CDR1 is SEHNR and CDR2 FQNEAQ (reference sequence). The CDR3 has 14 amino acids. CDR3 nucleotides: TGTGCCAGCAGGGGGACAGGATCCTACAATGAGCAGTTCTTC. Amino acid sequence: CASRGTGSYNEQFF.

The CDR3 nucleotides read TGTGCCAGCACCTCCTCTGGGGCCAACGTCCTGACTTTC. Protein sequence: CASTSSGANVLTF. The rearrangement links TRBV12-3 or TRBV12-4 to TRBJ2-6; no definite D call. This CDR3 spans 13 amino acids. Between the trimmed V and J ends, which lost 7 bases and 0 bases, there was a span of 4 bases.

The J gene is TRBJ1-2, the V gene TRBV5-4, with TRBD1 matching over 7 bases. V was pared by 9 bases and J by 2 bases, with 4 bases of the junction left unmatched. Germline V gene data show CDR1 as SGHNT and CDR2 as YYREEE (reference sequence). The CDR3 is made up of 12 amino acids. The CDR3, as DNA: TGTGCCACCCGACAGGGAAACTATGGCTACACCTTC. Translated: CATRQGNYGYTF.

This rearrangement joins TRBV25-1 to TRBJ2-6; D not certain. V lost 6 bases, J lost 1 base, and 4 bases lay in between. This CDR3 has 13 amino acids. Germline lookup yields CDR1 MGHDK and CDR2 SYGVNS. The CDR3 is CASRESGANVLTF. CDR3 DNA sequence: TGTGCCAGCAGGGAGTCTGGGGCCAACGTCCTGACTTTC.

J is TRBJ1-3 and V is TRBV6-6, with D possibly TRBD1 on 6 matching bases. This CDR3 is 16 amino acids long. Trimming cost V 5 bases and J 0 bases, with 14 bases left between them. In germline, CDR1 is MNHNY, CDR2 SVGAGI (reference sequence). The CDR3 region has the DNA TGTGCCAGCAGTCAGGGGCTTCTGAGCTCTGGAAACACCATATATTTT. Translated: CASSQGLLSSGNTIYF.

This clone was seen once. The chain is built from TRBV7-3 and TRBJ2-2; 9 nucleotides align to TRBD2. This CDR3 has 19 amino acids. Germline V lookup: CDR1 SGHTA, CDR2 FQGTGA. V shed 5 bases, J shed 0 bases, and the junction held 13 bases outside the gene matches. The CDR3 DNA reads as TGTGCCAGCAGCACTACTAGCGGGCCTTACAACGCGAACACCGGGGAGCTGTTTTTT. It codes for CASSTTSGPYNANTGELFF.

J is TRBJ1-3 and V is TRBV5-1; tentatively, D is TRBD1 (5 bases). The CDR3 contains 16 residues. Germline loops: CDR1 SGHRS, CDR2 YFSETQ. Trimming pared 0 bases from V and 1 base from J, leaving 11 bases between. The CDR3 nucleotides are TGCGCCAGCAGCTTGGAGCAGGGTTTGTCTGGAAACACCATATATTTT. Amino acids: CASSLEQGLSGNTIYF.

The chain links TRBV6-5 to TRBJ2-7; perhaps TRBD2 as D (5 bases). CDR3 length: 14 residues. Trimming took 4 bases from V and 0 from J, leaving 10 bases between them. Germline V gives CDR1 MNHEY, CDR2 SVGAGI. The CDR3, as DNA: TGTGCCAGCAGTTCGTACCGGGGCTCCTACGAGCAGTACTTC. This gives the protein CASSSYRGSYEQYF.

The V and J genes are TRBV19 and TRBJ1-4, with 10 bases aligning to TRBD1. The CDR3 contains 18 residues. Trimming cost V 6 bases and J 0 bases; bases outside gene matches: 10. CDR1 is LNHDA, CDR2 SQIVND, per germline (reference sequence). CDR3: CASSSGTGAITTNEKLFF. For the CDR3, the DNA is TGTGCCAGTAGCTCCGGGACAGGGGCCATAACAACTAATGAAAAACTGTTTTTT.

V usage is TRBV29-1 and J usage is TRBJ1-1; TRBD1 agrees at 7 bases. The germline V gene has CDR1 SQVTM and CDR2 ANQGSEA. The CDR3 is 13 residues long. Trimming took 6 bases from V and 1 from J; bases not matched to a gene: 5. The DNA for the CDR3 is TGCAGCGTGATGGACAGGCCGAACACTGAAGCTTTCTTT. Protein product: CSVMDRPNTEAFF. The full variable domain, rest sourced from reference TRBV29-1 and TRBJ1-1, is SAVISQKPSRDICQRGTSLTIQCQVDSQVTMMFWYRQQPGQSLTLIATANQGSEATYESGFVIDKFPISRPNLTFSTLTVSNMSPEDSSIYLCSVMDRPNTEAFFGQGTRLTVV.

J is TRBJ2-1 and V is TRBV9; no definite D call. With 4 bases removed from V and 6 bases from J, the gap between germline ends came to 5 bases. CDR1 and CDR2 (germline): SGDLS, YYNGEE. The CDR3 spans 11 residues. CDR3 residues: CASSSGNEQFF. The CDR3 region has the DNA TGTGCCAGCAGCTCCGGCAATGAGCAGTTCTTC.

Here the CDR3 reads CASTPGSGNTIYF. The CDR3 bases are TGTGCCAGCACACCGGGCTCTGGAAACACCATATATTTT. The chain uses TRBV5-6 and TRBJ1-3; no clear D gene. The CDR3 extends over 13 amino acids. Germline V gene sequence: CDR1 SGHDT, CDR2 YYEEEE. V was cut by 6 bases and J by 0 bases, with 7 bases left in between.

There are a few counts of this clone. The chain couples TRBV7-2 to TRBJ2-7, with 8 nucleotides matching TRBD1. Germline V gene lookup returns CDR1 SGHTA and CDR2 FQGNSA. CDR3 length equals 15 residues. Trimming removed 5 bases from V and 5 bases from J; junction bases left unmatched: 11. The CDR3 protein is CASSHRGQGSNEQYF. CDR3 in DNA: TGTGCCAGCAGCCATCGAGGACAGGGATCGAACGAGCAGTACTTC. Full variable domain (rest looked up from reference TRBV7-2 and TRBJ2-7): GAGVSQSPSNKVTEKGKDVELRCDPISGHTALYWYRQSLGQGLEFLIYFQGNSAPDKSGLPSDRFSAERTGGSVSTLTIQRTQQEDSAVYLCASSHRGQGSNEQYFGPGTRLTVT.

The genes are TRBV28 and TRBJ2-7; the D gene is possibly TRBD2 (7 bases). The CDR3 has 15 amino acids. V was clipped by 0 bases and J by 0 bases, with 9 bases between them. Germline-derived CDR1 and CDR2 are MDHEN and SYDVKM. The CDR3 DNA follows: TGTGCCAGCAGTTTATGGGGGGGGGCCTCCTACGAGCAGTACTTC. Its protein product is CASSLWGGASYEQYF.